This T cell receptor (beta chain) was recovered during a study of blood T cell repertoires in COVID-19. Whole-study context: T cells, B-cell-depleted T cells, or PBMCs provided the cDNA or gDNA that served as material.

How the authors handled the data: Amplification from reference gene primers served as the basis for estimated nucleated cell counts. Profiling relied on immunoSEQ multiplex PCR, and the TCRdb table lists in-frame clones only, not all of them. That table is the source of V, J and clone size, and D and trimming were worked out from the DNA. The sample shows 40,000 to 55,000 clones, approximately 82% of them seen only once. This clone occurred a few times. The source of this sequence is a woman in her 70s with acute or convalescent COVID-19. Specimen: peripheral blood.

The CDR3 DNA sequence: TGCAGCGGGGCGGGGGGAACCAAAAACATTCAGTACTTC. Translating gives CSGAGGTKNIQYF. The V call is TRBV29-1, the J call TRBJ2-4; 8 bases map to TRBD2. Germline-derived CDR1 and CDR2 are SQVTM and ANQGSEA. The V gene end was trimmed by 7 bases and the J gene end by 2 bases; junction bases not matched to a gene: 4. The CDR3 runs 13 residues.